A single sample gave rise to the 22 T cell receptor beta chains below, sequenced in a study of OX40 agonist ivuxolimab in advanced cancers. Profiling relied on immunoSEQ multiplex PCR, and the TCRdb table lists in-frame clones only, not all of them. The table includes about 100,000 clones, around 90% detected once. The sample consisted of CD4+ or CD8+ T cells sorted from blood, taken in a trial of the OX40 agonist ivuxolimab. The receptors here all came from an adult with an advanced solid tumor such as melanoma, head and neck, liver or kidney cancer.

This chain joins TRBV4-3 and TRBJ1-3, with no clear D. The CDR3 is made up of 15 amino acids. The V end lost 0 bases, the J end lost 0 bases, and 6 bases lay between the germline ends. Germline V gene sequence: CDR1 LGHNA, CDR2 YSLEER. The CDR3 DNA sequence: TGCGCCAGCAGCCAAGAGGGCGCCTCTGGAAACACCATATATTTT. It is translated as CASSQEGASGNTIYF.

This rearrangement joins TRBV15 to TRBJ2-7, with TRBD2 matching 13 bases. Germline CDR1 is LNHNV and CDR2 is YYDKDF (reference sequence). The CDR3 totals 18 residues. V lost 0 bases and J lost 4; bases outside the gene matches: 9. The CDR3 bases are TGTGCCACCAGCAGAGATCTGGCGACTAGCGGGAGGAAGTACGAGCAGTACTTC. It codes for CATSRDLATSGRKYEQYF.

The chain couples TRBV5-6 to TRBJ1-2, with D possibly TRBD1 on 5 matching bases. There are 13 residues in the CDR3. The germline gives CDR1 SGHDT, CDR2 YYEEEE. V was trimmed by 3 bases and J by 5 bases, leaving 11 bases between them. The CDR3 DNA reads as TGTGCCAGCAGCTCGGGACGGCAATATGGCTACACCTTC. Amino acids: CASSSGRQYGYTF.

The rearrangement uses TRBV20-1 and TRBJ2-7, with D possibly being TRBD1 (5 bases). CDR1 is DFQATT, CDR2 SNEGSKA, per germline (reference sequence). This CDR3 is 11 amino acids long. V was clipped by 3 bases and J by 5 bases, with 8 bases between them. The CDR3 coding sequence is TGCAGTGCTAGTCGCAGGGACGAGCAGTACTTC. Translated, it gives CSASRRDEQYF.

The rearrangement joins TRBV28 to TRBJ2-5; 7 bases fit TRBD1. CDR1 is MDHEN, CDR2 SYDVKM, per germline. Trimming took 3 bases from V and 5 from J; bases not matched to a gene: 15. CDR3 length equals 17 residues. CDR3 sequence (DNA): TGTGCCAGCAGTTTTGGACGGATAGGGGGCGGAACGGAGACCCAGTACTTC. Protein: CASSFGRIGGGTETQYF.

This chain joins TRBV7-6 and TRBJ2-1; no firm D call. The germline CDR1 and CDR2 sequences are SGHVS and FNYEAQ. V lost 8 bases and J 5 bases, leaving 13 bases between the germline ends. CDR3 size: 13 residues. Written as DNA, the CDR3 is TGTGCCAGCCGCCTACAGTTCAACAATGAGCAGTTCTTC. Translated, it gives CASRLQFNNEQFF. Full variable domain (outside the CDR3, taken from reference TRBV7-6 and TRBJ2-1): GAGVSQSPRYKVTKRGQDVALRCDPISGHVSLYWYRQALGQGPEFLTYFNYEAQQDKSGLPNDRFSAERPEGSISTLTIQRTEQRDSAMYRCASRLQFNNEQFFGPGTRLTVL.

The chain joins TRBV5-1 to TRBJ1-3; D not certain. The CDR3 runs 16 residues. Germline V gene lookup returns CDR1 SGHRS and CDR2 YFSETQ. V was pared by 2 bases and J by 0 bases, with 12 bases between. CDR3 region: CASSLKDQTSGNTIYF. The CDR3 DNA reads TGCGCCAGCAGCTTAAAGGACCAAACCTCTGGAAACACCATATATTTT.

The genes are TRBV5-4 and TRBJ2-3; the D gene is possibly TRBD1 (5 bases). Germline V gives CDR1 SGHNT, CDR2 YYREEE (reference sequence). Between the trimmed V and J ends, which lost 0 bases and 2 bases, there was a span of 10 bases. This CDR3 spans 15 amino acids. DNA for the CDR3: TGTGCCAGCAGCTTGGCCAGGGTCAACACAGATACGCAGTATTTT. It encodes CASSLARVNTDTQYF.

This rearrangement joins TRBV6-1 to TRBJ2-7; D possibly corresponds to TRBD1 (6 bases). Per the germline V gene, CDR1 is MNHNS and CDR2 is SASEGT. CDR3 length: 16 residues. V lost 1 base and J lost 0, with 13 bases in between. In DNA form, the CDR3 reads TGTGCCAGCAGTGAAGTTCAGGGGCGTGGCTCCTACGAGCAGTACTTC. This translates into CASSEVQGRGSYEQYF.

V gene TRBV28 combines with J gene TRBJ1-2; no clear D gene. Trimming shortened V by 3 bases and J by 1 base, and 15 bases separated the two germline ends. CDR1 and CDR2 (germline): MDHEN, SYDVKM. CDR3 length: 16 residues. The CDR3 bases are TGTGCCAGCAGTTTTCTGTTGTATGGTATTAACTATGGCTACACCTTC. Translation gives CASSFLLYGINYGYTF.

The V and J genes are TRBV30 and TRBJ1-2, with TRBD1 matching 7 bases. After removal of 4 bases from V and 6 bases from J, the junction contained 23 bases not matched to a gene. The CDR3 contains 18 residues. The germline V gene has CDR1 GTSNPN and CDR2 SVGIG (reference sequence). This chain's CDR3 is CAWTLIRGRPGGVHGYTF. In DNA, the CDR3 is TGTGCCTGGACCTTAATAAGGGGGCGCCCCGGCGGGGTCCATGGCTACACCTTC.

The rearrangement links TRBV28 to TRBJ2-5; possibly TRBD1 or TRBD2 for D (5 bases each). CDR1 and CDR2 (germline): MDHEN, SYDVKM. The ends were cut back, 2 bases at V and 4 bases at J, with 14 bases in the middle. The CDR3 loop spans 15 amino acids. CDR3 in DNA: TGTGCCAGCAGTTTACAGGGCACCGCGGGAGAGACCCAGTACTTC. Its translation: CASSLQGTAGETQYF.

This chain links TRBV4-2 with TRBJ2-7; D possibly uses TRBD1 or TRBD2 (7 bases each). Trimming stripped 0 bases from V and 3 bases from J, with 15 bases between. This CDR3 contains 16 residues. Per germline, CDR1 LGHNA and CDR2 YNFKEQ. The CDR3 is CASSQEVQGGVYEQYF. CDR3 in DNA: TGTGCCAGCAGCCAAGAGGTGCAGGGGGGGGTCTACGAGCAGTACTTC.

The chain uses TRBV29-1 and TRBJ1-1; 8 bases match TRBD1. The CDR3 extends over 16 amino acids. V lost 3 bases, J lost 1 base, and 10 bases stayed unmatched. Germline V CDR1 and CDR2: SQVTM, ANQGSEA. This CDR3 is CSVEGRGLGRNTEAFF. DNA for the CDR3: TGCAGCGTTGAGGGCAGGGGGCTTGGCAGGAACACTGAAGCTTTCTTT.

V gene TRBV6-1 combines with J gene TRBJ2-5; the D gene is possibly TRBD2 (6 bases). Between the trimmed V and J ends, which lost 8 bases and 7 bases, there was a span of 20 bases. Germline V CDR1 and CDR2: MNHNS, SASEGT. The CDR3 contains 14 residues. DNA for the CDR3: TGTGCCAGCGGACTAAGTAGGGAGCCAGGGACCCAGTACTTC. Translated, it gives CASGLSREPGTQYF.

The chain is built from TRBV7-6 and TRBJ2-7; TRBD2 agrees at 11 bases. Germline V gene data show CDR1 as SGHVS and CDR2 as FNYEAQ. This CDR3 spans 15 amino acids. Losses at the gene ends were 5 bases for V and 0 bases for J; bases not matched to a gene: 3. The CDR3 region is CASSHTSGSSYEQYF. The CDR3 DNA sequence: TGTGCCAGCAGCCATACTAGCGGGAGCTCCTACGAGCAGTACTTC. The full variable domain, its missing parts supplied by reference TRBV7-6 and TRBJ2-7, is GAGVSQSPRYKVTKRGQDVALRCDPISGHVSLYWYRQALGQGPEFLTYFNYEAQQDKSGLPNDRFSAERPEGSISTLTIQRTEQRDSAMYRCASSHTSGSSYEQYFGPGTRLTVT.

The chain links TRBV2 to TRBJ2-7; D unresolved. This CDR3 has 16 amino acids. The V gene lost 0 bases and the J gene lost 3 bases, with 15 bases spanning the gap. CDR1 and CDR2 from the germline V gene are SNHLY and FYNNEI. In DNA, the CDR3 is TGTGCCAGCAGTGAAGCGTTAGCAAGGATCGGCTACGAGCAGTACTTC. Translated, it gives CASSEALARIGYEQYF. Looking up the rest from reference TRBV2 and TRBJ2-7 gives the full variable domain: EPEVTQTPSHQVTQMGQEVILRCVPISNHLYFYWYRQILGQKVEFLVSFYNNEISEKSEIFDDQFSVERPDGSNFTLKIRSTKLEDSAMYFCASSEALARIGYEQYFGPGTRLTVT.

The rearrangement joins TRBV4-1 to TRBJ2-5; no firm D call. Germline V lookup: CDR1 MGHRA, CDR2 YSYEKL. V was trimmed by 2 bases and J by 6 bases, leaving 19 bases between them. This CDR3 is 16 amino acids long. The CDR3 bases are TGCGCCAGCAGCCAAATCAAAGGACCCCCAGAGAAGACCCAGTACTTC. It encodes CASSQIKGPPEKTQYF.

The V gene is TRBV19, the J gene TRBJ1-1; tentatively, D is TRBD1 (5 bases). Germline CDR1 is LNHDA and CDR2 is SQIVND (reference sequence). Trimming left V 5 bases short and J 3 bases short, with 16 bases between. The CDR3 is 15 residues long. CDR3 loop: CASSSSGTRDTEAFF. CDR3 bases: TGTGCCAGTAGTTCCTCCGGGACGAGGGACACTGAAGCTTTCTTT. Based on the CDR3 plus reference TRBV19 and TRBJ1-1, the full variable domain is DGGITQSPKYLFRKEGQNVTLSCEQNLNHDAMYWYRQDPGQGLRLIYYSQIVNDFQKGDIAEGYSVSREKKESFPLTVTSAQKNPTAFYLCASSSSGTRDTEAFFGQGTRLTVV.

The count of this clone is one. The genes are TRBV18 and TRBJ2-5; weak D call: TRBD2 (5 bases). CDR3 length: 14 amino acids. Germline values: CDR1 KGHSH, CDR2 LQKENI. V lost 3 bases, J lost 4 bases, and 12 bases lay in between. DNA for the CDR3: TGTGCCAGCTCACCCGAGCGGAGAGTAGAGACCCAGTACTTC. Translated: CASSPERRVETQYF.

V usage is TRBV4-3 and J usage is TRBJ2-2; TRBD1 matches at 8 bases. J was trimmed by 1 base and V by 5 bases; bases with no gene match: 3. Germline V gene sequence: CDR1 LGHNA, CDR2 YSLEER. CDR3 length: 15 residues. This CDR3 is CASSKGTGNTGELFF. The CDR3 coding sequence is TGCGCCAGCAGCAAAGGGACAGGGAACACCGGGGAGCTGTTTTTT.

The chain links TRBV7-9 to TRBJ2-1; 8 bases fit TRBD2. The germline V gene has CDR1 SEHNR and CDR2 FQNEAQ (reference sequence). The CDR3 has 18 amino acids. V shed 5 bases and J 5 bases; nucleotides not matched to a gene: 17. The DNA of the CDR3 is TGTGCCAGCAGCGACCTCACTATTGGAGCGGGAGCCCACAATGAGCAGTTCTTC. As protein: CASSDLTIGAGAHNEQFF. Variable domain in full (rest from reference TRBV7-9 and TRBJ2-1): DTGVSQNPRHKITKRGQNVTFRCDPISEHNRLYWYRQTLGQGPEFLTYFQNEAQLEKSRLLSDRFSAERPKGSFSTLEIQRTEQGDSAMYLCASSDLTIGAGAHNEQFFGPGTRLTVL.